This T cell receptor (beta chain) was profiled in a study of a mutant IDH1 vaccine in newly diagnosed glioma. CDR3 length: 17 amino acids. Germline CDR1 WNHNN, CDR2 SYGVQD (reference sequence). V was pared by 4 bases and J by 5 bases, with 15 bases of the junction left unmatched. Clones were sequenced by immunoSEQ multiplex PCR, and TCRdb holds only the in-frame ones, with some missing. The table includes more than 50,000 clones, around 85% detected once. Stated time point: baseline, week 1 (first vaccination visit). The treatment here: pre-vaccination baseline after standard-of-care therapy. This clonotype was sampled from a man aged 25 to 40 with glioma. The chain carries TRBV10-1 and TRBJ2-3; the match to TRBD2 covers 7 bases. The material sequenced was PBMCs, taken from a glioma patient treated with radiotherapy, temozolomide or both. Here the CDR3 reads CASSGRVWRGNQDTQYF. Here the CDR3 DNA reads TGCGCCAGCAGTGGGCGGGTCTGGCGGGGGAACCAAGATACGCAGTATTTT.